This section outlines one T cell receptor beta chain sequence together with its context. The antigen is unknown. CDR1 and CDR2 (germline): SGDLS, YYNGEE. Trimming at V came to 1 base and at J to 5 bases, leaving 14 bases not matched to a gene. The CDR3 runs to 17 residues. The entry originates in a study of cytomegalovirus exposure and HLA in healthy donors. Background on the study: The study placed around 80% of its 398 genotyped donors in the Caucasian-associated ancestry cluster.

A multiplex PCR was run with 60 Vbeta primers and 13 Jbeta primers. The method was immunoSEQ multiplex PCR; TCRdb's version includes in-frame clones alone and lacks a portion of them. The sample includes about 140,000 clones, around 80% of them seen just once. General study results and limits: Earlier analysis found most TCR beta V segments productive about 90% or about 30% of the time.

The sample was PBMCs. The chain recombines TRBV9 with TRBJ2-5, with 7 bases fitting TRBD2. The sequence came from a woman aged 45-60 years in good health and CMV-seropositive. In DNA, the CDR3 is TGTGCCAGCAGCGTAAGCGTCGGCGGGAGTATCGGGGAGACCCAGTACTTC. Amino acids: CASSVSVGGSIGETQYF. The full variable domain, in which reference TRBV9 and TRBJ2-5 provide the parts outside the CDR3, is DSGVTQTPKHLITATGQRVTLRCSPRSGDLSVYWYQQSLDQGLQFLIQYYNGEERAKGNILERFSAQQFPDLHSELNLSSLELGDSALYFCASSVSVGGSIGETQYFGPGTRLLVL.